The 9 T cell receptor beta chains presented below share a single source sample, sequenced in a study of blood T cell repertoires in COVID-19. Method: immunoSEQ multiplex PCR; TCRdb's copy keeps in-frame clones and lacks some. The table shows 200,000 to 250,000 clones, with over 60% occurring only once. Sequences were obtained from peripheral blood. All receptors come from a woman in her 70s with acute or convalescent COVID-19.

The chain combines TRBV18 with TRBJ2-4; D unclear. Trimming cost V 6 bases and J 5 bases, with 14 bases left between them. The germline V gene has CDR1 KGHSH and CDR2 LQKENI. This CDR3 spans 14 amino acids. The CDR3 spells CASSAGFPQNIQYF. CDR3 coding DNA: TGTGCCAGCTCCGCCGGGTTCCCCCAAAACATTCAGTACTTC.

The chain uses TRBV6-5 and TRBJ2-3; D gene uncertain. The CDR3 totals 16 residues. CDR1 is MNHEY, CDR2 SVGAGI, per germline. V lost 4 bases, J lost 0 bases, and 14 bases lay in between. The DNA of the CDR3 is TGTGCCAGCAGTTTTTACGCGGTTTCTAGCACAGATACGCAGTATTTT. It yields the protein CASSFYAVSSTDTQYF.

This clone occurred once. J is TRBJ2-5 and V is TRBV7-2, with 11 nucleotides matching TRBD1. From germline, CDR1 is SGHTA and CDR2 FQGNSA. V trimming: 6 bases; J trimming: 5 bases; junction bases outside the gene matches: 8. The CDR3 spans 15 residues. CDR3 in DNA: TGTGCCAGCAGGGGGGCCGGGACAGGGGGTGAGACCCAGTACTTC. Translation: CASRGAGTGGETQYF.

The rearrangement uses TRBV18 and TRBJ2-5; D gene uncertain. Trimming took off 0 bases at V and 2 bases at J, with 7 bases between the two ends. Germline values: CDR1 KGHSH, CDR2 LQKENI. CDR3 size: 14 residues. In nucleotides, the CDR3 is TGTGCCAGCTCACCACCGACACAGCAAGAGACCCAGTACTTC. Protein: CASSPPTQQETQYF.

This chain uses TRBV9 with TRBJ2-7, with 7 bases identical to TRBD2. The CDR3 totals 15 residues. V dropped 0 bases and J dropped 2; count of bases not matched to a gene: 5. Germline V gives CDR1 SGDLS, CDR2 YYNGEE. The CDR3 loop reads CASSVAAGQTYEQYF. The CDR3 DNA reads TGTGCCAGCAGCGTAGCAGCGGGGCAGACCTACGAGCAGTACTTC.

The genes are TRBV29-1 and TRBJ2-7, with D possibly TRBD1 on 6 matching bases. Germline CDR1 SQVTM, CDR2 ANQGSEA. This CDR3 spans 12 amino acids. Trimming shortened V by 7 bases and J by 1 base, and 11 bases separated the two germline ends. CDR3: CSALRGSYEQYF. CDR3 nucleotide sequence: TGCAGCGCTCTCAGGGGATCCTACGAGCAGTACTTC.

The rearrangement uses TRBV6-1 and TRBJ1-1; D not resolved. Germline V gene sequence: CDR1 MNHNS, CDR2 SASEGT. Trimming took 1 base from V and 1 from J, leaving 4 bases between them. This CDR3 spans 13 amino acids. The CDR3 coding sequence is TGTGCCAGCAGTGAAGGGAGGAACACTGAAGCTTTCTTT. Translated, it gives CASSEGRNTEAFF.

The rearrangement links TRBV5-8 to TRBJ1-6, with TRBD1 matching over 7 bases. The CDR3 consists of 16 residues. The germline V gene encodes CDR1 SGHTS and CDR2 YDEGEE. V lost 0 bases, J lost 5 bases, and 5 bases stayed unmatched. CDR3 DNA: TGTGCCAGCAGCTTGGGACAGGGTTCGAATAATTCACCCCTCCACTTT. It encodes CASSLGQGSNNSPLHF. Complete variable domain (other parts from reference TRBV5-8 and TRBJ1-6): EAGVTQSPTHLIKTRGQQATLRCSPISGHTSVYWYQQALGLGLQFLLWYDEGEERNRGNFPPRFSGRQFPNYSSELNVNALELEDSALYLCASSLGQGSNNSPLHFGNGTRLTVT.

CDR3 loop: CASRRQGSMNTEAFF. For the CDR3, the DNA is TGTGCCAGCAGAAGACAGGGAAGCATGAACACTGAAGCTTTCTTT. The chain couples TRBV6-5 to TRBJ1-1, with TRBD1 identical over 7 bases. V lost 6 bases, J lost 0 bases, and 7 bases stayed unmatched. This CDR3 comprises 15 residues. Germline V gives CDR1 MNHEY, CDR2 SVGAGI.